Presented here are 29 T cell receptor beta chains from one specimen sequenced in a study of cytomegalovirus exposure and HLA in healthy donors. 13 Jbeta primers and 60 Vbeta primers were used for the PCR. TCRdb's table, derived via immunoSEQ multiplex PCR, lists solely in-frame clones and lacks some. The table shows 100,000 or so clones, with approximately 70% occurring only once. The sample consisted of PBMCs. The source of these receptors is a young woman in good health and CMV-seropositive.

The V and J genes are TRBV5-4 and TRBJ2-3; 10 bases map to TRBD1. The ends lost 2 bases at V and 4 bases at J; junction bases unmatched: 10. The CDR3 spans 17 residues. Germline loops: CDR1 SGHNT, CDR2 YYREEE (reference sequence). CDR3 amino acids: CASSFGLGDRGSDTQYF. The DNA for the CDR3 is TGTGCCAGCAGCTTTGGTCTAGGGGACAGGGGATCAGATACGCAGTATTTT.

V usage is TRBV6-4 and J usage is TRBJ2-2, with D possibly TRBD2 on 6 matching bases. This CDR3 comprises 16 residues. Germline V lookup: CDR1 MRHNA, CDR2 SNTAGT. V gave up 6 bases and J gave up 1 base, with 15 bases separating them. The CDR3 is CASSPSGTLNTGELFF. The CDR3 coding sequence is TGTGCCAGCAGCCCTTCCGGGACTCTGAACACCGGGGAGCTGTTTTTT.

This chain connects TRBV7-8 to TRBJ2-1; 8 bases are a match to TRBD2. The CDR3 sequence is 12 residues long. Germline CDR1 SGHVS, CDR2 FQNEAQ. V was clipped by 7 bases and J by 8 bases; unmatched bases: 4. DNA of the CDR3: TGTGCCAGCAAGGGGACTAGAGATGAGCAGTTCTTC. It is translated as CASKGTRDEQFF.

The chain is built from TRBV28 and TRBJ2-7, with 7 bases matching TRBD2. The CDR3 has 11 amino acids. In germline, CDR1 is MDHEN, CDR2 SYDVKM. V was clipped by 5 bases and J by 12 bases; unmatched bases: 7. The CDR3 DNA reads TGTGCCAGCAGTCGGGACTATTCTCCGTACTTC. Translation: CASSRDYSPYF.

The J gene is TRBJ2-1, the V gene TRBV4-3, with TRBD2 matching over 7 bases. From germline, CDR1 is LGHNA and CDR2 YSLEER. The V gene end was trimmed by 0 bases and the J gene end by 6 bases; junction bases not matched to a gene: 5. The CDR3 totals 15 residues. The CDR3 is CASSQEAGVRNEQFF. The CDR3 region has the DNA TGCGCCAGCAGCCAAGAGGCGGGAGTACGCAATGAGCAGTTCTTC.

The rearrangement joins TRBV5-8 to TRBJ2-5; D may be TRBD1 (6 bases). V was trimmed by 2 bases and J by 4 bases, leaving 21 bases between them. CDR3 length: 17 residues. Germline CDR1 SGHTS, CDR2 YDEGEE. CDR3 sequence (DNA): TGTGCCAGCAGCTTCTTCGAAACAGGGACCCGAGGAGAGACCCAGTACTTC. Protein sequence: CASSFFETGTRGETQYF.

The gene calls are TRBV7-3 and TRBJ2-3; maybe TRBD2 (6 bases). The V gene lost 5 bases and the J gene lost 1 base, with 16 bases spanning the gap. Per the germline V gene, CDR1 is SGHTA and CDR2 is FQGTGA. This CDR3 spans 16 amino acids. The CDR3 here is CASSPRKGGGTDTQYF. As DNA, the CDR3 is TGTGCCAGCAGCCCCAGGAAGGGAGGAGGCACAGATACGCAGTATTTT.

This clone was counted once. The V call is TRBV27, the J call TRBJ1-4; D possibly corresponds to TRBD1 (5 bases). Trimming removed 7 bases at V and 7 bases at J, with 13 bases between. This CDR3 is 13 amino acids long. CDR1 MNHEY and CDR2 SMNVEV come from the germline V gene (reference sequence). CDR3 loop: CASMMRQGEKLFF. The CDR3 DNA follows: TGTGCCAGCATGATGAGGCAGGGTGAAAAACTGTTTTTT.

In the case of this clone: The same CDR3 arises from other DNA sequences in this sample as well. The chain employs TRBV5-1 and TRBJ2-2; maybe TRBD2 (7 bases). CDR1 SGHRS and CDR2 YFSETQ come from the germline V gene. The V end was cut by 7 bases, the J end by 2 bases, with 18 bases between. This CDR3 region has 16 residues. CDR3 DNA: TGCGCCAGCCAGAGCGGAGGGGGGGTTAACACCGGGGAGCTGTTTTTT. Translating gives CASQSGGGVNTGELFF.

The rearrangement joins TRBV14 to TRBJ2-4; a weak D match, TRBD1 (6 bases). In germline, CDR1 is SGHDN, CDR2 FVKESK. V was pared by 3 bases and J by 2 bases, with 11 bases between. The CDR3 runs to 15 residues. In nucleotides, the CDR3 is TGTGCCAGCAGCCATTTTCAGGGGTCCAAAAACATTCAGTACTTC. It yields the protein CASSHFQGSKNIQYF.

This chain uses TRBV6-5 with TRBJ2-1; 8 nucleotides match TRBD2. CDR1 is MNHEY, CDR2 SVGAGI, per germline. The CDR3 sequence is 14 residues long. V lost 10 bases to trimming and J lost 9 bases; unmatched junction nucleotides: 14. Here the CDR3 DNA reads TGTGCCATCTCGAGGTTAGCGGGATACGTTGAGCAGTTCTTC. This encodes CAISRLAGYVEQFF.

The J gene is TRBJ2-1, the V gene TRBV7-2; TRBD2 agrees at 14 bases. This CDR3 has 16 residues. J lost 7 bases, V lost 1 base, and 3 bases had no gene match. Germline loops: CDR1 SGHTA, CDR2 FQGNSA. The CDR3 DNA follows: TGTGCCAGCAGCTTAGTGGGGACTAGCGGGAGAAATGAGCAGTTCTTC. Protein sequence: CASSLVGTSGRNEQFF.

V usage is TRBV29-1 and J usage is TRBJ2-1, with 9 bases lining up with TRBD1. The CDR3 is made up of 12 amino acids. Per the germline V gene, CDR1 is SQVTM and CDR2 is ANQGSEA. With 6 bases clipped from V and 6 bases from J, the junction kept 3 bases outside the gene matches. The CDR3 loop is CSVGTGLNEQFF. The DNA for the CDR3 is TGCAGCGTGGGGACAGGGCTCAATGAGCAGTTCTTC.

The genes are TRBV5-1 and TRBJ2-7; a weak D match, TRBD2 (6 bases). This CDR3 contains 14 residues. V was clipped by 3 bases and J by 2 bases, with 12 bases between them. The germline gives CDR1 SGHRS, CDR2 YFSETQ. Here the CDR3 DNA reads TGCGCCAGCAGCTCGTCTAGCGCGACCTACGAGCAGTACTTC. Translating gives CASSSSSATYEQYF.

This clone was picked up a small number of times. The J gene is TRBJ1-2, the V gene TRBV5-8, with TRBD1 matching over 9 bases. This CDR3 has 14 residues. In germline, CDR1 is SGHTS, CDR2 YDEGEE. The junction had 3 bases not matched to a gene; V was cut back by 4 bases and J by 2 bases. The CDR3 region is CASSEGTGNYGYTF. CDR3 sequence (DNA): TGTGCCAGCAGCGAGGGGACAGGGAACTATGGCTACACCTTC.

This clone came up a few times. J is TRBJ1-2 and V is TRBV11-3; tentative D call: TRBD1 (6 bases). This CDR3 has 16 amino acids. V lost 0 bases and J lost 3, with 14 bases in between. Germline CDR1 SGHNT, CDR2 YENEEA. CDR3 DNA: TGTGCCAGCAGCTTAGATCGGGCAGGGGAAGACTATGGCTACACCTTC. Protein product: CASSLDRAGEDYGYTF. Complete variable domain (other parts from reference TRBV11-3 and TRBJ1-2): EAGVVQSPRYKIIEKKQPVAFWCNPISGHNTLYWYLQNLGQGPELLIRYENEEAVDDSQLPKDRFSAERLKGVDSTLKIQPAELGDSAVYLCASSLDRAGEDYGYTFGSGTRLTVV.

This clone has a handful of counts. V is TRBV4-3 and J is TRBJ1-1, with TRBD1 matching over 7 bases. The V gene end was trimmed by 0 bases and the J gene end by 4 bases; junction bases not matched to a gene: 2. The CDR3 contains 14 residues. CDR1 LGHNA and CDR2 YSLEER come from the germline V gene. The DNA for the CDR3 is TGCGCCAGCAGCCAAGACTCAGGGGGCACTGAAGCTTTCTTT. This encodes CASSQDSGGTEAFF.

In this sample, this clone turned up once. This chain connects TRBV19 to TRBJ2-3, with TRBD2 matching 10 bases. The CDR3 runs to 14 residues. V lost 6 bases to trimming and J lost 7 bases; unmatched junction nucleotides: 7. Germline V gives CDR1 LNHDA, CDR2 SQIVND (reference sequence). CDR3 sequence reads: CASRRLAGDYTQYF. The CDR3 coding sequence is TGTGCCAGTAGGCGGCTAGCGGGAGATTATACGCAGTATTTT.

The chain employs TRBV7-2 and TRBJ1-2; TRBD1 might be the D (6 bases). Per germline, CDR1 SGHTA and CDR2 FQGNSA. Trimming shortened V by 5 bases and J by 4 bases, and 17 bases separated the two germline ends. The CDR3 is made up of 15 amino acids. The CDR3, as DNA: TGTGCCAGCAGCGGGGACACGCCCCTTCTCTATGGCTACACCTTC. Amino acid sequence: CASSGDTPLLYGYTF.

This clone was seen once. V and J are TRBV6-5 and TRBJ1-4, with D hard to call. The CDR3 totals 15 residues. Germline CDR1 MNHEY, CDR2 SVGAGI. V lost 6 bases to trimming and J lost 0 bases, with 11 bases between them. The CDR3 reads CASSFGVATNEKLFF. The CDR3 DNA reads TGTGCCAGCAGCTTCGGGGTAGCAACTAATGAAAAACTGTTTTTT.

This chain links TRBV28 with TRBJ1-5, with 7 bases that match TRBD1. The CDR3 covers 14 residues. CDR1 is MDHEN and CDR2 is SYDVKM in the germline V gene. Trimming took 6 bases from V and 1 from J; bases not matched to a gene: 3. The CDR3 here is CASRTGVSNQPQHF. In DNA, the CDR3 is TGTGCCAGCAGAACAGGGGTAAGCAATCAGCCCCAGCATTTT. The whole variable domain, filled in from reference TRBV28 and TRBJ1-5, reads DVKVTQSSRYLVKRTGEKVFLECVQDMDHENMFWYRQDPGLGLRLIYFSYDVKMKEKGDIPEGYSVSREKKERFSLILESASTNQTSMYLCASRTGVSNQPQHFGDGTRLSIL.

For this clone: The junction does not match germline at one end; this may be a read error. J is TRBJ1-5 and V is TRBV7-9; D uncertain. CDR1 and CDR2 (germline): SEHNR, FQNEAQ (reference sequence). CDR3 length: 14 amino acids. This chain's CDR3 is CSSSLGPINQPQHF. The CDR3 DNA is TGTTCCAGCAGCTTAGGGCCGATCAATCAGCCCCAGCATTTT.

The V and J genes are TRBV30 and TRBJ1-1, with TRBD1 matching 8 bases. Looked up from germline, CDR1 is GTSNPN and CDR2 is SVGIG (reference sequence). The V segment lost 0 bases and the J segment 10 bases; nucleotides outside the gene matches: 4. The CDR3 loop spans 12 amino acids. DNA for the CDR3: TGTGCCTGGAGTGTCCTGGACAGGGCAGCTTTCTTT. The encoded protein is CAWSVLDRAAFF. The full variable domain, rest sourced from reference TRBV30 and TRBJ1-1, is SQTIHQWPATLVQPVGSPLSLECTVEGTSNPNLYWYRQAAGRGLQLLFYSVGIGQISSEVPQNLSASRPQDRQFILSSKKLLLSDSGFYLCAWSVLDRAAFFGQGTRLTVV.

The chain's CDR3 is CASSIGKRKEALWTLAYNEQFF. Written as DNA, the CDR3 is TGTGCCAGTAGTATAGGGAAGCGCAAGGAGGCTTTATGGACGTTGGCCTACAATGAGCAGTTCTTC. V gene TRBV19 combines with J gene TRBJ2-1, with D possibly TRBD2 on 5 matching bases. V was trimmed by 1 base and J by 2 bases, leaving 30 bases between them. Per the germline V gene, CDR1 is LNHDA and CDR2 is SQIVND (reference sequence). The CDR3 consists of 22 residues.

The rearrangement joins TRBV29-1 to TRBJ1-2, with a tentative D call TRBD1 (6 bases). The CDR3 sequence is 14 residues long. V shed 5 bases and J shed 5 bases, with 18 bases lying between them. Germline V lookup: CDR1 SQVTM, CDR2 ANQGSEA. CDR3 DNA: TGCAGCGTTCGGGAGGTGGACAGTCAATATGGCTACACCTTC. Translation gives CSVREVDSQYGYTF.

The rearrangement links TRBV11-2 to TRBJ2-1; 7 bases match TRBD2. V lost 6 bases and J lost 7; bases outside the gene matches: 12. Per germline, CDR1 SGHAT and CDR2 FQNNGV. This CDR3 is 15 amino acids long. The CDR3, as DNA: TGTGCCAGCAGGCAACCTAGCGGACGCGCGAATGAGCAGTTCTTC. Amino acid sequence: CASRQPSGRANEQFF.

This clone was observed once. The chain carries TRBV5-1 and TRBJ2-1, with 12 bases lining up with TRBD2. The CDR3 is made up of 18 amino acids. With V trimmed by 1 base and J by 1 base, 6 bases remained unmatched. Germline-derived CDR1 and CDR2 are SGHRS and YFSETQ. CDR3 sequence: CASSLYGGTSGSYNEQFF. The CDR3 DNA reads as TGCGCCAGCAGCTTGTACGGGGGGACTAGCGGGTCCTACAATGAGCAGTTCTTC.

This clone was detected only once. The chain joins TRBV29-1 to TRBJ2-2; 8 positions agree with TRBD1. Germline V gives CDR1 SQVTM, CDR2 ANQGSEA. The CDR3 runs 17 residues. The trim removed 0 bases at V and 5 bases at J, leaving 11 bases unmatched. This CDR3 reads CSVEEGVGQGSTGELFF. DNA for the CDR3: TGCAGCGTTGAAGAAGGGGTAGGACAGGGTTCGACCGGGGAGCTGTTTTTT.

The chain is built from TRBV7-8 and TRBJ2-1, with D tentatively TRBD1 (5 bases). CDR1 is SGHVS and CDR2 is FQNEAQ in the germline V gene. This CDR3 has 18 residues. V lost 0 bases and J 4 bases, leaving 19 bases between the germline ends. This CDR3 reads CASSLAVNRKGNYNEQFF. CDR3 nucleotide sequence: TGTGCCAGCAGCTTAGCCGTGAACAGGAAGGGAAATTACAATGAGCAGTTCTTC.